Below, 19 T cell receptor beta chains from the same sample are listed, as sequenced in a study of response to subunit inactivated influenza vaccine (dated by TCRdb to the late 2010s). Library preparation employed RT-PCR. The run used an Illumina HiSeq 2500. TCRdb trimmed the raw reads at Q25, called clones with MiXCR and kept productive beta chains. Each entry is one CDR3 protein sequence, shown with its most common DNA and genes. This sample is represented by fewer than 250,000 distinct CDR3 sequences; 13% to 15% of them were singletons. Approximately 27% of the sample is in the top ten clones. The sample here was CD8+ T cells sorted from PBMCs, taken 4 to 6 days after vaccination. The receptors were sampled from a man in his forties or fifties who received an inactivated influenza vaccine. Donor details come from another sample of the same person, matched by shared clones.

The CDR3: CASSYSMIPSTDTQYF. As DNA, the CDR3 is TGTGCCAGCAGTTACTCGATGATCCCTAGCACAGATACGCAGTATTTT. The chain couples TRBV6-5 to TRBJ2-3; D uncertain. The CDR3 extends over 16 amino acids. CDR1 is MNHEY and CDR2 is SVGAGI in the germline V gene. Trimming left V 0 bases short and J 0 bases short, with 10 bases between.

Regarding this clonotype: A single base separates this from a much larger clone, so it may be a read error. This chain connects TRBV29-1 to TRBJ2-2; 8 bases align to TRBD2. In germline, CDR1 is SQVTM, CDR2 ANQGSEA. J was trimmed by 5 bases and V by 4 bases; bases with no gene match: 9. This CDR3 is 15 amino acids long. The CDR3 DNA follows: TGCAGCGTTGCCCTAACGGGAGGGAGTACCGGGGAGCTGTTTTTT. This sequence encodes CSVALTGGSTGELFF.

The chain recombines TRBV5-1 with TRBJ2-7; 7 bases agree with TRBD1. V was clipped by 4 bases and J by 5 bases; unmatched bases: 9. Germline V CDR1 and CDR2: SGHRS, YFSETQ. The CDR3 covers 14 residues. CDR3 in DNA: TGCGCCAGCAGCCCAACGACAGGGAAGGACGAGCAGTACTTC. This sequence encodes CASSPTTGKDEQYF.

A few counts support this clonotype. The DNA for the CDR3 is TGTGCCAGCAGATTACAGGGTTCTAATGAAAAACTGTTTTTT. Translation: CASRLQGSNEKLFF. This chain joins TRBV12-3 or TRBV12-4 and TRBJ1-4; TRBD1 might be the D (6 bases). This CDR3 contains 14 residues. Trimming removed 6 bases at V and 3 bases at J, with 11 bases between.

This clonotype showed up just once. An end of the junction does not agree with germline; a read error may underlie this. The V and J genes are TRBV20-1 and TRBJ2-1; 7 nucleotides agree with TRBD2. The CDR3 consists of 14 residues. Germline CDR1 and CDR2: DFQATT and SNEGSKA (reference sequence). In DNA form, the CDR3 reads TGCAGTGCTAGGTTGGCGCGGGGGTCCAATGAGCTGTTCTTC. Translated: CSARLARGSNELFF.

This clonotype was found a few times. Because the CDR3's place on the DNA is in doubt, the DNA is left out and the CDR3 is given as listed by TCRdb. This chain uses TRBV7-8 with TRBJ1-2; the table calls TRBD1, which could not be checked here. From its first to its last residue, the CDR3 has 14 amino acids. The germline V gene has CDR1 SGHVS and CDR2 FQNEAQ. The CDR3 loop is CASSFGQGNYGYTF.

This clonotype was picked up many times. This chain uses TRBV3-1 with TRBJ2-5; the D gene could be TRBD1 or TRBD2 (5 bases each). Germline values: CDR1 LGHDT, CDR2 YNNKEL (reference sequence). Trimming took 4 bases from V and 4 from J, leaving 16 bases between them. The CDR3 consists of 15 residues. CDR3 loop: CASSPRVMGVETQYF. The CDR3 DNA is TGTGCCAGCAGCCCCCGGGTCATGGGGGTAGAGACCCAGTACTTC.

The rearrangement joins TRBV20-1 to TRBJ2-1; 11 bases are a match to TRBD2. The J segment lost 0 bases and the V segment lost 0 bases, leaving 10 bases of the junction unmatched. The CDR3 is 19 amino acids. The germline gives CDR1 DFQATT, CDR2 SNEGSKA (reference sequence). In nucleotides, the CDR3 is TGCAGTGCTAGAGAGGTAGCTAGCGGGAGGTACTTCTCCTACAATGAGCAGTTCTTC. Translation gives CSAREVASGRYFSYNEQFF.

In this sample, this clonotype turned up a few times. The rearrangement links TRBV9 to TRBJ1-1; no reliable D call. Trimming shortened V by 4 bases and J by 4 bases, and 8 bases separated the two germline ends. The CDR3 runs 12 residues. Germline V gene data show CDR1 as SGDLS and CDR2 as YYNGEE. The CDR3 is CASSPVFTEAFF. Here the CDR3 DNA reads TGTGCCAGCAGCCCCGTATTCACTGAAGCTTTCTTT.

This clonotype has a handful of counts. V and J are TRBV12-3 or TRBV12-4 and TRBJ2-5; TRBD2 might be the D (7 bases). CDR3 size: 16 residues. Trimming shortened V by 2 bases and J by 0 bases, and 13 bases separated the two germline ends. Written as DNA, the CDR3 is TGTGCCAGCAGTTTACGTGGGGGGGCCAACCAAGAGACCCAGTACTTC. Its translation is CASSLRGGANQETQYF.

The chain couples TRBV12-3 or TRBV12-4 to TRBJ1-2; 10 nucleotides match TRBD1. CDR3 length: 14 amino acids. The junction had 1 base not matched to a gene; V was cut back by 6 bases and J by 0 bases. The CDR3 loop is CASRGQGSNYGYTF. As DNA, the CDR3 is TGTGCCAGCAGGGGACAGGGGTCTAACTATGGCTACACCTTC.

This rearrangement joins TRBV6-5 to TRBJ2-1; TRBD2 might be the D (5 bases). The CDR3 is 11 residues long. CDR1 is MNHEY and CDR2 is SVGAGI in the germline V gene. V lost 2 bases to trimming and J lost 15 bases, with 11 bases between them. CDR3 sequence: CASSYGLAWFF. CDR3 nucleotides: TGTGCCAGCAGTTACGGGCTAGCTTGGTTCTTC.

This chain joins TRBV12-3 or TRBV12-4 and TRBJ2-5; perhaps TRBD1 as D (6 bases). The V end lost 7 bases, the J end lost 3 bases, and 21 bases lay between the germline ends. CDR3 length equals 16 residues. The CDR3 coding sequence is TGTGCCAGCACCCCAGAGCCGGGACACCCTAAAGAGACCCAGTACTTC. Protein sequence: CASTPEPGHPKETQYF.

The chain is built from TRBV12-3 or TRBV12-4 and TRBJ2-1, with D uncertain. The CDR3 runs to 13 residues. Trimming cost V 10 bases and J 0 bases, with 10 bases left between them. As DNA, the CDR3 is TGTGCCACTACGTGGGGCTCCTACAATGAGCAGTTCTTC. It translates to CATTWGSYNEQFF.

The chain couples TRBV7-9 to TRBJ2-7; D not resolved. This CDR3 has 14 residues. With 5 bases removed from V and 2 bases from J, the gap between germline ends came to 13 bases. Germline CDR1 and CDR2: SEHNR and FQNEAQ (reference sequence). Here the CDR3 reads CASSRLDITYEQYF. The CDR3 nucleotides read TGTGCCAGCAGCCGACTGGATATAACCTACGAGCAGTACTTC.

In this sample, this clonotype turned up a few times. The V and J genes are TRBV15 and TRBJ2-3, with a weak D call TRBD2 (6 bases). Per germline, CDR1 LNHNV and CDR2 YYDKDF (reference sequence). The length of the CDR3 is 18 residues. V was shortened by 2 bases and J by 4 bases, with 22 bases between the two germline ends. The CDR3 reads CATSRSPGGGSPADTQYF. The CDR3 nucleotides are TGTGCCACCAGCAGATCTCCGGGTGGGGGGAGCCCCGCAGATACGCAGTATTTT. The full variable domain, its missing parts supplied by reference TRBV15 and TRBJ2-3, is DAMVIQNPRYQVTQFGKPVTLSCSQTLNHNVMYWYQQKSSQAPKLLFHYYDKDFNNEADTPDNFQSRRPNTSFCFLDIRSPGLGDTAMYLCATSRSPGGGSPADTQYFGPGTRLTVL.

Many counts were recorded for this clonotype. The chain couples TRBV12-3 or TRBV12-4 to TRBJ2-5; the match to TRBD2 covers 7 bases. The CDR3 sequence is 17 residues long. V lost 3 bases, J lost 2 bases, and 12 bases stayed unmatched. The CDR3 nucleotides read TGTGCCAGCAGTTTCGGGGCGGGGGAGTATGAACAAGAGACCCAGTACTTC. Protein product: CASSFGAGEYEQETQYF.

Ten or more counts support this clonotype. The chain has TRBV20-1 and TRBJ2-5, with D possibly TRBD2 on 6 matching bases. Per germline, CDR1 DFQATT and CDR2 SNEGSKA (reference sequence). The CDR3 length is 16 residues. V lost 3 bases and J lost 2, with 19 bases in between. This CDR3 is CSASLLAGKPQETQYF. The CDR3 coding sequence is TGCAGTGCTAGTTTACTGGCGGGGAAACCTCAAGAGACCCAGTACTTC.

V is TRBV6-1 and J is TRBJ2-5; D might be TRBD1 (8 bases). V was pared by 6 bases and J by 5 bases, with 22 bases between. CDR1 MNHNS and CDR2 SASEGT come from the germline V gene. This CDR3 is built from 16 residues. CDR3 sequence: CASRGAGAGGYETQYF. CDR3 in DNA: TGTGCCAGCAGGGGGGCGGGGGCAGGGGGCTACGAGACCCAGTACTTC.